The 3 T cell receptor beta chains presented below share a single source sample, sequenced in a study of shared clonotypes between healthy human individuals. Terminally differentiated effector memory CD45RA+ cells were excluded from the naive CD8 cells, which were CD45RO-negative and positively selected for CCR7. Repertoires were generated with immunoSEQ multiplex PCR, while TCRdb's copy carries only in-frame clones and drops some. The profile shows roughly 2.1 million clones, under 95% of them singletons. The sequencing input was naive CD8+ T cells from PBMCs. The receptors shown here come from a man aged 18 to 30 in good health. Some clones in this sample may be carry-over from other donors' samples.

The V gene is TRBV12-5, the J gene TRBJ1-3; no reliable D call. Germline CDR1 LGHNT, CDR2 FRNRAP. Trimming stripped 8 bases from V and 10 bases from J, with 15 bases between. The CDR3 runs 12 residues. The CDR3 DNA reads as TGTGCTAGTTCGTCAGACCTTCGGACCATATATTTT. This codes for CASSSDLRTIYF.

This chain connects TRBV27 to TRBJ2-1; 8 bases are a match to TRBD2. CDR1 is MNHEY and CDR2 is SMNVEV in the germline V gene (reference sequence). V was pared by 8 bases and J by 9 bases, with 18 bases of the junction left unmatched. The CDR3 loop spans 16 amino acids. The CDR3 DNA is TGTGCCAGCGCGACCCCTGAGCAAGCGGGAGTTCTTGAGCAGTTCTTC. Translation: CASATPEQAGVLEQFF.

The chain has TRBV2 and TRBJ1-2; D unresolved. CDR1 is SNHLY, CDR2 FYNNEI, per germline. V dropped 3 bases and J dropped 8 bases, with 10 bases sitting between them. This CDR3 has 12 amino acids. The CDR3 sequence: CASSDSPTGYTF. The CDR3 nucleotides are TGTGCCAGCAGTGACTCTCCAACGGGCTACACCTTC.